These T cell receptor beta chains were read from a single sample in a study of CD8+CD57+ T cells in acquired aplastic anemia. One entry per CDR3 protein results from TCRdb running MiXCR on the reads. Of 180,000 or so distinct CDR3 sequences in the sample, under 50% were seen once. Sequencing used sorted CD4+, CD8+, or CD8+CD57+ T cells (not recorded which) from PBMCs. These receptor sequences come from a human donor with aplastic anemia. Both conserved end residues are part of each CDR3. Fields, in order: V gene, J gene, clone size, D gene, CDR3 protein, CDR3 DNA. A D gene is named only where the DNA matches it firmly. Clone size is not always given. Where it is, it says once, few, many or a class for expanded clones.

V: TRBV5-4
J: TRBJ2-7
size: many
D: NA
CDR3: CASSPTTSYEQYF
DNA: TGTGCCAGCAGCCCTACGACCTCCTACGAGCAGTACTTC

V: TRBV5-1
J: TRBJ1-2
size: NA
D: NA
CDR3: CASSWSGDGYTF
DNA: TGCGCCAGCAGCTGGTCAGGGGATGGCTACACCTTC

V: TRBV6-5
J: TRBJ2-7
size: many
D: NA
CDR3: CASRNAGSYEQYF
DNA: TGTGCCAGCAGGAACGCAGGGTCATACGAGCAGTACTTC

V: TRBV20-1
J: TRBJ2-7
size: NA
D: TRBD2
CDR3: CSAQAGRYEQYF
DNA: TGCAGTGCTCAAGCGGGACGCTACGAGCAGTACTTC

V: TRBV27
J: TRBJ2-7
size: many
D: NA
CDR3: CASSSYRVSEQYF
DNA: TGTGCCAGCAGTTCGTACAGGGTGAGCGAGCAGTACTTC

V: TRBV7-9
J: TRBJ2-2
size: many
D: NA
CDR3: CASSFKNTGELFF
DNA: TGTGCCAGCAGTTTTAAGAACACCGGGGAGCTGTTTTTT

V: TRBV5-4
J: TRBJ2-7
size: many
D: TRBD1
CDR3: CASSVRGTGDYEQYF
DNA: TGTGCCAGCAGCGTCCGAGGGACAGGGGACTACGAGCAGTACTTC

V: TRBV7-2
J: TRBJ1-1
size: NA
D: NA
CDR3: CASSSTGLEAFF
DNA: TGTGCCAGCAGCTCAACAGGGCTTGAAGCTTTCTTT

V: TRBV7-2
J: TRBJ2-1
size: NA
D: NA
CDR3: CASSLESSCGNEQFF
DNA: TGTGCCAGCAGCTTAGAATCATCGTGCGGCAACGAGCAGTTCTTC

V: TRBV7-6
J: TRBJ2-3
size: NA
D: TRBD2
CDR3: CASSLAGTSGDTQYF
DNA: TGTGCCAGCAGCTTAGCTGGGACTAGCGGAGATACGCAGTATTTT

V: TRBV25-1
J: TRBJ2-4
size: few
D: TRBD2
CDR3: CASSEGTSGRNIQYF
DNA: TGTGCCAGCAGTGAAGGGACTAGCGGGAGAAACATTCAGTACTTC

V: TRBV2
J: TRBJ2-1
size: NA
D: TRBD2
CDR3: CASSGSLLAGGNNEQFF
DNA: TGTGCCAGCAGTGGCTCTCTTCTAGCGGGAGGTAACAATGAGCAGTTCTTC

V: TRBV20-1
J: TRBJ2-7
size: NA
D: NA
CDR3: CSARWGGTGTYEQYF
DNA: TGCAGTGCTAGATGGGGCGGGACGGGAACCTACGAGCAGTACTTC

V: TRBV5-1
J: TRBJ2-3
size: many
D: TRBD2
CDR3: CASSPRTSGRSDTQYF
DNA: TGCGCCAGCAGCCCCCGGACTAGCGGGAGGTCAGATACGCAGTATTTT

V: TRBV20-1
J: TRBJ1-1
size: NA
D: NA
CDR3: CSANKATEAFF
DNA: TGCAGTGCGAATAAGGCCACTGAAGCTTTCTTT

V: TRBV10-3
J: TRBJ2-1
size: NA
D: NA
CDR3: CAISEYRDAGEQFF
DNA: TGTGCCATCAGTGAGTACAGGGATGCAGGTGAGCAGTTCTTC

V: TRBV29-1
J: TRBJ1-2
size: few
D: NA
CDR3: CSVVVGAGGYTF
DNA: TGCAGCGTTGTAGTTGGGGCGGGTGGCTACACCTTC

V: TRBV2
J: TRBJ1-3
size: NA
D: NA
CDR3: CASSEAGNTIYF
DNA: TGTGCCAGCAGTGAGGCTGGAAACACCATATATTTT

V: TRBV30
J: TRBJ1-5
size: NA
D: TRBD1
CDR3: CAWSVGTGGGKPQHF
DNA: TGTGCCTGGAGTGTCGGGACAGGGGGAGGGAAGCCCCAGCATTTT

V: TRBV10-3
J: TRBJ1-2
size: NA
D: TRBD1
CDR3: CAISGGQSYGYTF
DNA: TGTGCCATCAGTGGGGGACAGTCCTATGGCTACACCTTC

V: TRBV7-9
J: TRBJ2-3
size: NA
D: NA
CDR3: CASSYAFTDTQYF
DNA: TGTGCCAGCAGCTACGCATTCACAGATACGCAGTATTTT

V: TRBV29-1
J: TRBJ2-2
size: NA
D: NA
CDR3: CSVVEGGQTGELFF
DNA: TGCAGCGTTGTAGAGGGGGGCCAGACCGGGGAGCTGTTTTTT

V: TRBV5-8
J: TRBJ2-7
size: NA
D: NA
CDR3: CASSSPGRRQYF
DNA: TGTGCCAGCAGCTCACCGGGTAGGCGGCAATACTTC

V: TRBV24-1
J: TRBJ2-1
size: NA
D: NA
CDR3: CATSDTKQGFVGLFF
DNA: TGTGCCACCAGTGATACCAAACAGGGATTCGTTGGTCTGTTCTTC

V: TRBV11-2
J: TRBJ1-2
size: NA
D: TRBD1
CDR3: CASSLEDRGLGGYTF
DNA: TGTGCCAGCAGCTTAGAGGACAGGGGGCTGGGTGGCTACACCTTC

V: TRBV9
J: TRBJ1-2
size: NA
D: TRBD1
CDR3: CASSVDLRQGIGYGYTF
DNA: TGTGCCAGCAGCGTAGACCTCCGACAGGGGATTGGCTATGGCTACACCTTC

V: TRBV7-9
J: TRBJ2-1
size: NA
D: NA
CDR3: CASSYRGGTGKDEQFF
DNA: TGTGCCAGCAGCTATCGAGGGGGAACGGGGAAGGATGAGCAGTTCTTC

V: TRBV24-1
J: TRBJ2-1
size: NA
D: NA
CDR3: CATSDSRLNEQFF
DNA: TGTGCCACCAGTGACTCCCGGCTCAATGAGCAGTTCTTC

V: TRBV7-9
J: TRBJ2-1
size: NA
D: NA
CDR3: CASSLGARNEQFF
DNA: TGTGCCAGCAGCTTAGGGGCGCGGAATGAGCAGTTCTTC

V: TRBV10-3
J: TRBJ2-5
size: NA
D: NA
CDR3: CAISPGQTQYF
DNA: TGTGCCATCTCCCCTGGGCAGACCCAGTACTTC

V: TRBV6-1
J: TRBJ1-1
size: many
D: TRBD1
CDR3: CASRSGTGMYTEAFF
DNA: TGTGCCAGCAGATCAGGGACAGGGATGTACACTGAAGCTTTCTTT

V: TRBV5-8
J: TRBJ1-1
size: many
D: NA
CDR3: CASSPKGDLGEAFF
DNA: TGTGCCAGCAGCCCCAAGGGAGACCTGGGGGAAGCTTTCTTT

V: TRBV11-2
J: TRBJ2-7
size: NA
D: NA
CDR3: CASSLDDGSYEQYF
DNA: TGTGCCAGCAGCTTAGATGACGGCTCCTACGAGCAGTACTTC

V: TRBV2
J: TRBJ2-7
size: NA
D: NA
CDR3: CASSPAGAYEQYF
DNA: TGTGCCAGCAGTCCGGCAGGGGCCTACGAGCAGTACTTC

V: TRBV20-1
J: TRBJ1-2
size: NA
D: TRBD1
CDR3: CSARDPLEGAYGYTF
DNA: TGCAGTGCTAGAGATCCGTTAGAGGGGGCCTATGGCTACACCTTC